Listed below are T cell receptor beta chains from one sample, sequenced in a study of blood T cell repertoires in COVID-19. Here immunoSEQ multiplex PCR was the method, and the copy in TCRdb shows in-frame clones only, minus some. The data hold 250,000 to 400,000 clones, with around 90% observed a single time. The material sequenced was peripheral blood. The source of these receptors is a woman aged 30 to 39 with COVID-19, enrolled during active disease. Each CDR3 is given with its conserved first and last residue. The D gene is left open where the match is weak. Clone size, where shown, is once, few, many, or a class for clones that have expanded.

j_gene	v_gene	len	abundance	d_gene	CDR3nt	CDR3aa
TRBJ2-7	TRBV28	13	NA	NA	TGTGCCAGCAGTTTAGGGCGCTGGGACGAGCAGTACTTC	CASSLGRWDEQYF
TRBJ2-1	TRBV7-3	15	NA	TRBD1	TGTGCCAGCAGAAAAGGGGGACAGGGAGACAATGAGCAGTTCTTC	CASRKGGQGDNEQFF
TRBJ2-5	TRBV28	14	NA	NA	TGTGCCAGCAGTTTTCGGGACAACCAAGAGACCCAGTACTTC	CASSFRDNQETQYF
TRBJ2-1	TRBV5-1	16	few	TRBD2	TGCGCCAGCAGCCCTCGACTAGCGGGAGACCGCAATGAGCAGTTCTTC	CASSPRLAGDRNEQFF
TRBJ2-3	TRBV24-1	14	NA	TRBD2	TGTGCCACCAGTGATCCTGGACTAGGGGATACGCAGTATTTT	CATSDPGLGDTQYF
TRBJ2-1	TRBV5-1	14	NA	NA	TGCGCCAGCAGCCCAGGAGGAACCTACAATGAGCAGTTCTTC	CASSPGGTYNEQFF
TRBJ2-7	TRBV6-1	14	NA	NA	TGTGCCAGCAGTGAGTGGACAGAGTCCTACGAGCAGTACTTC	CASSEWTESYEQYF
TRBJ1-1	TRBV28	14	NA	NA	TGTGCCAGCAGTTTCGGATCCCGGGAGGCTGAAGCTTTCTTT	CASSFGSREAEAFF
TRBJ2-3	TRBV5-1	14	NA	NA	TGCGCCAGCAGCTTGGAACTGGGCACAGATACGCAGTATTTT	CASSLELGTDTQYF
TRBJ2-7	TRBV7-9	12	NA	NA	TGTGCCAGCAGCTTATCAGGGCCCGAGCAGTACTTC	CASSLSGPEQYF
TRBJ1-6	TRBV6-5	14	NA	TRBD1	TGTGCCAGCATGGGGACAGGAAATAATTCACCCCTCCACTTT	CASMGTGNNSPLHF
TRBJ2-1	TRBV19	17	many	TRBD2	TGTGCCAGTAGTATGGAAGGGCGGGAGGGGGTCTACAATGAGCAGTTCTTC	CASSMEGREGVYNEQFF
TRBJ2-1	TRBV4-1	18	NA	NA	TGCGCCAGCAGCCAGCAACAAGCGGCGGAAACCCCCTACAATGAGCAGTTCTTC	CASSQQQAAETPYNEQFF
TRBJ1-5	TRBV28	12	NA	NA	TGTGCCAGCAGGCAACAGGTTCAGCCCCAGCATTTT	CASRQQVQPQHF
TRBJ1-4	TRBV28	17	NA	TRBD1	TGTGCCAGCAGTTCTCCGCTGACAGGGGAAGCGGGCGAAAAACTGTTTTTT	CASSSPLTGEAGEKLFF
TRBJ2-7	TRBV2	11	medium-sized	NA	TGTGCCGTAGGGGATTCCTACGAGCAGTACTTC	CAVGDSYEQYF
TRBJ2-1	TRBV6-1	15	NA	TRBD2	TGTGCCAGCAGTGAAAGGAAGCGGGAGATAGGTGAGCAGTTCTTC	CASSERKREIGEQFF
TRBJ2-3	TRBV9	17	once	TRBD2	TGTGCCAGCAGCGTAGGGACTAGCGGGATTAGCACAGATACGCAGTATTTT	CASSVGTSGISTDTQYF
TRBJ1-2	TRBV19	14	NA	TRBD1	TGTGCCAGTAGTATCCGGGACAGATCCTATGGCTACACCTTC	CASSIRDRSYGYTF
TRBJ1-4	TRBV3-1/TRBV3-2	16	NA	NA	TGTGCCAGCAGCCAACCCCGGACAGCAACTAATGAAAAACTGTTTTTT	CASSQPRTATNEKLFF
TRBJ1-1	TRBV7-8	18	NA	NA	TGTGCCAGCAGTCGTAACACGGGACTGCGTGCCAAGAACACTGAAGCTTTCTTT	CASSRNTGLRAKNTEAFF
TRBJ1-1	TRBV20-1	12	NA	NA	TGCAGTGCTAGTAGCCAGGGTGATGAAGCTTTCTTT	CSASSQGDEAFF
TRBJ2-3	TRBV7-9	16	NA	TRBD2	TGTGCCAGCAGCTTAGGGCTAGCGGCTAGCGCAGATACGCAGTATTTT	CASSLGLAASADTQYF
TRBJ1-2	TRBV18	15	NA	NA	TGTGCCAGCTCACGGGAACAGGGAACTAACTATGGCTACACCTTC	CASSREQGTNYGYTF
TRBJ1-1	TRBV7-6	15	NA	TRBD1	TGTGCCAGCAGCCCTTTGGGACAGGTAAACACTGAAGCTTTCTTT	CASSPLGQVNTEAFF
TRBJ2-3	TRBV6-6	15	NA	TRBD1	TGTGCCAGCAGCCTACAGGGGGAACACACAGATACGCAGTATTTT	CASSLQGEHTDTQYF
TRBJ1-1	TRBV25-1	15	NA	TRBD1	TGTGCCAGCAGTGCGCAGGGACAGGGATTTACTGAAGCTTTCTTT	CASSAQGQGFTEAFF
TRBJ2-7	TRBV28	13	NA	NA	TGTGCCCGATCAGGGGTTGGGGACTACGAGCAGTACTTC	CARSGVGDYEQYF
TRBJ2-5	TRBV5-5	14	NA	TRBD1	TGTGCCAGCAGCGGGACAGGGGGTCAAGAGACCCAGTACTTC	CASSGTGGQETQYF
TRBJ1-1	TRBV25-1	13	NA	NA	TGTGCCAGCAGTCCCTACAGGGATTCTGAAGCTTTCTTT	CASSPYRDSEAFF
TRBJ1-3	TRBV4-1	14	few	NA	TGCGCCAGCAGCCAGGGGGCGCGTGGAAACACCATATATTTT	CASSQGARGNTIYF
TRBJ2-2	TRBV12-5	15	NA	TRBD1	TGTGCTAGTGCCCGGGGACAGGGGAACACCGGGGAGCTGTTTTTT	CASARGQGNTGELFF
TRBJ2-1	TRBV24-1	17	NA	NA	TGTGCCACCAGTGATATGGCGGGGGCGAGGTCCTACAATGAGCAGTTCTTC	CATSDMAGARSYNEQFF
TRBJ2-7	TRBV28	14	NA	TRBD1	TGTGCCAGCAGTCTGGACAGGGGCACTTACGAGCAGTACTTC	CASSLDRGTYEQYF
TRBJ2-3	TRBV28	16	NA	NA	TGTGCCAGCAGTTTATCCGGGAGGGGGCGCACAGATACGCAGTATTTT	CASSLSGRGRTDTQYF
TRBJ1-4	TRBV14	15	NA	NA	TGTGCCAGCAGCCAAAGAGCCGGGGCGGGGGAAAAACTGTTTTTT	CASSQRAGAGEKLFF
TRBJ2-3	TRBV13	18	NA	TRBD2	TGTGCCAGCAGCCCCACCCTGCTTGCTAGCGGGGACACAGATACGCAGTATTTT	CASSPTLLASGDTDTQYF
TRBJ2-2	TRBV30	13	NA	TRBD2	TGTGCCTGCGATCCTAGCGGCACCGGGGAGCTGTTTTTT	CACDPSGTGELFF
TRBJ1-3	TRBV7-8	18	once	NA	TGTGCCAGCAGCTTAAAGAACCGCGGCGGTCACTCTGGAAACACCATATATTTT	CASSLKNRGGHSGNTIYF
TRBJ1-1	TRBV18	13	NA	NA	TGTGCCAGCTCACCTCCCCCTCAAGGAGTAGCTTTCTTT	CASSPPPQGVAFF
TRBJ1-5	TRBV19	18	once	TRBD1	TGTGCCAGTAGTATCCCTCTCACAGACAGGGCGAGGGGTCAGCCCCAGCATTTT	CASSIPLTDRARGQPQHF
TRBJ1-2	TRBV5-6	14	NA	TRBD1	TGTGCCAGCAGCTTGGAACAGGGGGCTCTTGGCTACACCTTC	CASSLEQGALGYTF
TRBJ1-2	TRBV19	14	NA	TRBD1	TGTGCCAGTAGTACGGACAGGGAGGGCTATGGCTACACCTTC	CASSTDREGYGYTF
TRBJ2-1	TRBV2	15	NA	NA	TGTGCCAGCAGTGACCTCTCCAGGAAAGTCGATGAGCAGTTCTTC	CASSDLSRKVDEQFF
TRBJ2-7	TRBV5-1	13	NA	NA	TGCGCCAGCAGCTTGTCCACAGGATACGAGCAGTACTTC	CASSLSTGYEQYF
TRBJ1-4	TRBV7-9	14	few	TRBD1	TGTGCCAGCAGCCCCGGGACAGGGAGTGAAAAACTGTTTTTT	CASSPGTGSEKLFF
TRBJ2-5	TRBV14	16	NA	NA	TGTGCCAGCAGCCGCCTTGACTATTGGTTAGGAGAGACCCAGTACTTC	CASSRLDYWLGETQYF
TRBJ2-7	TRBV5-1	17	once	NA	TGCGCCAGCAGCTTGGTTTTCTCCGGGACAAATCTCCACGAGCAGTACTTC	CASSLVFSGTNLHEQYF
TRBJ1-2	TRBV3-1/TRBV3-2	16	NA	NA	TGTGCCAGCAGCCAAGACCCCAGGGGTGGTAACTATGGCTACACCTTC	CASSQDPRGGNYGYTF
TRBJ2-5	TRBV7-9	14	NA	TRBD2	TGTGCCAGCAGCTTCGCGGGAGTTGGGGAGACCCAGTACTTC	CASSFAGVGETQYF
TRBJ1-1	TRBV6-2/TRBV6-3	17	NA	TRBD1	TGTGCCAGCAGTTACCCGACAGGGGGCTTTCCGAACACTGAAGCTTTCTTT	CASSYPTGGFPNTEAFF
TRBJ1-6	TRBV4-1	16	NA	NA	TGCGCCAGCAGCCAATTATCGGACACCTCTAATTCACCCCTCCACTTT	CASSQLSDTSNSPLHF